A single TCR beta chain is shown here with its context. The record originates from a study of blood T cell repertoires in COVID-19. Turning to the study itself: Collection of acute and convalescent COVID-19 samples took place in the United States, Italy and Spain. Sample material is recorded as cDNA or gDNA derived from T cells, B-cell-depleted T cells, or PBMCs.

The CDR3 sequence is 13 residues long. After removal of 7 bases from V and 8 bases from J, the junction contained 8 bases not matched to a gene. The authors' processing: Estimation of nucleated cell counts relied on the amplification of reference gene primers. The table came from immunoSEQ multiplex PCR; TCRdb's copy has only in-frame clones and leaves some out. The D gene and trimming were derived from the DNA, and the V and J assignments and clone size from that table. Among tens of thousands of clones, 86% were seen once, and the ten largest hold about 14%. The receptor was isolated from a human donor in a cohort sampled during active COVID-19. The sequencing sample was made of peripheral blood. This rearrangement joins TRBV12-3 or TRBV12-4 to TRBJ2-1, with 7 bases lining up with TRBD2. The CDR3 reads CASITSARDEQFF. For the CDR3, the DNA is TGTGCCAGCATAACTAGCGCTCGCGATGAGCAGTTCTTC.